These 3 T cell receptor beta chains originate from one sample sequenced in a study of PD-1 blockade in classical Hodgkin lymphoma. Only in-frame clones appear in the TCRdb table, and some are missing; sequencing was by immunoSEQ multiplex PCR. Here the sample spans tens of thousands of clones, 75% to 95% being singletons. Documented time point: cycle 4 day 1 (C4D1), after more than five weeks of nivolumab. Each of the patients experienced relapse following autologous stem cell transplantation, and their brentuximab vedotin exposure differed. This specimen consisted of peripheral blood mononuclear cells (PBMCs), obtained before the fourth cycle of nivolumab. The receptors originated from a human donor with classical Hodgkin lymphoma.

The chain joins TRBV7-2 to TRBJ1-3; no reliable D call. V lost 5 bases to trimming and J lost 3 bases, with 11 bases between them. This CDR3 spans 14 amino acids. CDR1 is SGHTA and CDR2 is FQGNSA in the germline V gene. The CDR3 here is CASSKNMGGNTIYF. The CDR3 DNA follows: TGTGCCAGCAGCAAGAACATGGGTGGAAACACCATATATTTT.

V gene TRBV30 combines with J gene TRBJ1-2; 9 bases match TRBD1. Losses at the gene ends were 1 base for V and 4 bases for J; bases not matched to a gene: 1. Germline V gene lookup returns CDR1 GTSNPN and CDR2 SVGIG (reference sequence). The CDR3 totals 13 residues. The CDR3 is CAWSEDRGYGYTF. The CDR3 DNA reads TGTGCCTGGAGTGAGGACAGGGGCTATGGCTACACCTTC. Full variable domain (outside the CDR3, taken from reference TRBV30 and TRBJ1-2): SQTIHQWPATLVQPVGSPLSLECTVEGTSNPNLYWYRQAAGRGLQLLFYSVGIGQISSEVPQNLSASRPQDRQFILSSKKLLLSDSGFYLCAWSEDRGYGYTFGSGTRLTVV.

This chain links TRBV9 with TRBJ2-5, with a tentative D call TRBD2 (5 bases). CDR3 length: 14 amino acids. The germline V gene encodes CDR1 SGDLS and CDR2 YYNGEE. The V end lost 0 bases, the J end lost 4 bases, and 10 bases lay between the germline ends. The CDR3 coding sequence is TGTGCCAGCAGCGTAGACGATCGGGGAGAGACCCAGTACTTC. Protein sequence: CASSVDDRGETQYF. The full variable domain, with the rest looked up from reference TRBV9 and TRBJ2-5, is DSGVTQTPKHLITATGQRVTLRCSPRSGDLSVYWYQQSLDQGLQFLIQYYNGEERAKGNILERFSAQQFPDLHSELNLSSLELGDSALYFCASSVDDRGETQYFGPGTRLLVL.